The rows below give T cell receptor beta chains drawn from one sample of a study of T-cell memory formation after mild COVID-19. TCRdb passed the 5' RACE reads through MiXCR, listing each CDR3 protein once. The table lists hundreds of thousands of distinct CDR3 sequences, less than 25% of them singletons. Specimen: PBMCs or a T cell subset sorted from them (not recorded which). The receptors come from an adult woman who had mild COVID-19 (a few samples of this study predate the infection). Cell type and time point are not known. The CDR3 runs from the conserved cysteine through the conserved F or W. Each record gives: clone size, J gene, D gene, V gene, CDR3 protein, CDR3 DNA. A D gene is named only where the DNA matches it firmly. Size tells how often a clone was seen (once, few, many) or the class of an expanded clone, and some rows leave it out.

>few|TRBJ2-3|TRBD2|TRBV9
CASSVGGSPDTQYF
TGTGCCAGCAGCGTTGGCGGGAGCCCAGATACGCAGTATTTT
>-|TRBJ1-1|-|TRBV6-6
CASSYYPTANTEAFF
TGTGCCAGCAGTTACTACCCTACAGCAAACACTGAAGCTTTCTTT
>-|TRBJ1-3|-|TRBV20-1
CSARGQGSGNTIYF
TGCAGTGCTAGGGGTCAGGGATCTGGAAACACCATATATTTT
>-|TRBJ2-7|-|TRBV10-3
CAIDPNLLPYEQYF
TGTGCCATCGATCCGAATCTCCTACCCTACGAGCAGTACTTC
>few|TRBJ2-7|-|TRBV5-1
CASSSQGRYEQYF
TGCGCCAGCAGCTCGCAGGGTCGGTACGAGCAGTACTTC
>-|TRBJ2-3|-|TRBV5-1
CASSLRIAATDTQYF
TGCGCCAGCAGCTTGCGAATAGCGGCCACAGATACGCAGTATTTT
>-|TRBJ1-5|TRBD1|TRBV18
CASSPRQGGNQPQHF
TGTGCCAGCTCACCGCGACAGGGGGGCAATCAGCCCCAGCATTTT
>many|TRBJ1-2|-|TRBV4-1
CASSQDPYRVADGYTF
TGCGCCAGCAGCCAAGATCCCTACAGGGTGGCGGATGGCTACACCTTC
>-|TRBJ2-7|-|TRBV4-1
CASSQDHTGHTPYEQYF
TGCGCCAGCAGCCAAGATCATACGGGACATACCCCCTACGAGCAGTACTTC
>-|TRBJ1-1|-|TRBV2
CASRDDRLNTEAFF
TGTGCCAGCAGAGATGACAGACTGAACACTGAAGCTTTCTTT
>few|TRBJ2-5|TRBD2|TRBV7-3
CASSLRERETQYF
TGTGCCAGCAGCTTGCGGGAGAGGGAGACCCAGTACTTC
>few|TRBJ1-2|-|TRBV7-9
CASSPSGGPGGYTF
TGTGCCAGCAGCCCATCCGGGGGTCCGGGTGGCTACACCTTC
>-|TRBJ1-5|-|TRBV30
CAWSPRVGSNQPQHF
TGTGCCTGGAGCCCCCGGGTAGGTAGCAATCAGCCCCAGCATTTT
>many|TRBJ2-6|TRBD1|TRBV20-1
CSAHDRGSGANVLTF
TGCAGTGCACACGACAGGGGTTCAGGGGCCAACGTCCTGACTTTC
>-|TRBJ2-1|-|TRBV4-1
CASSQGVRYNEQFF
TGCGCCAGCAGCCAAGGGGTCAGATACAATGAGCAGTTCTTC
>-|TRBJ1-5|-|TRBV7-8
CASSLISTSNQPQHF
TGTGCCAGCAGCTTAATCAGCACTAGCAATCAGCCCCAGCATTTT
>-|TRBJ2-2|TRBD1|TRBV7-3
CASSLNPGWDSHTGELFF
TGTGCCAGCAGCTTAAATCCGGGTTGGGACAGTCACACCGGGGAGCTGTTTTTT
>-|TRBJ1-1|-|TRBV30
CAWSQDGTTGAEAFF
TGTGCCTGGAGTCAAGACGGGACAACCGGGGCTGAAGCTTTCTTT
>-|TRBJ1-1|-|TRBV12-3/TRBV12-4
CASSLGRGKAFF
TGTGCCAGCAGCCTTGGGCGAGGGAAAGCTTTCTTT